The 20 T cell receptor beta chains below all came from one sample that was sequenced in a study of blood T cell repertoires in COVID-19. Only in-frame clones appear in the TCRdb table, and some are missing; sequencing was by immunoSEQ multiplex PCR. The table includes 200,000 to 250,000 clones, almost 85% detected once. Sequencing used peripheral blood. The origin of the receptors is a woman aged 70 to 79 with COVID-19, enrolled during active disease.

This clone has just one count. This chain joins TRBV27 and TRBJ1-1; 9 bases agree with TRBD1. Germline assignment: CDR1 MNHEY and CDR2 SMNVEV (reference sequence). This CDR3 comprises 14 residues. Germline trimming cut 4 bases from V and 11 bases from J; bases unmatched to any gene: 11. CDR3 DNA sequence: TGTGCCAGCAGTTCAGGACAGGGGTCGTCTCGGGCTTTCTTT. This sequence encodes CASSSGQGSSRAFF.

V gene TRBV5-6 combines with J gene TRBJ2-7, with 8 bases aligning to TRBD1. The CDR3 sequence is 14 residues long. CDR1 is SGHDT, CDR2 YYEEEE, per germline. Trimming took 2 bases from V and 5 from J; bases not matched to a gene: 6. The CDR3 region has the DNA TGTGCCAGCAGCTTTTCCAGGGGGCCCGACGAGCAGTACTTC. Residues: CASSFSRGPDEQYF.

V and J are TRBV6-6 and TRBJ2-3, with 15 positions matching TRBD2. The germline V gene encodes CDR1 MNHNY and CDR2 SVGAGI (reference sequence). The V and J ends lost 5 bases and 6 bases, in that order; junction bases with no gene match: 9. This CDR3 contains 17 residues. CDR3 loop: CASSPRTSGRAEDTQYF. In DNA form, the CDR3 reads TGTGCCAGCAGTCCCCGGACTAGCGGGAGGGCCGAGGATACGCAGTATTTT.

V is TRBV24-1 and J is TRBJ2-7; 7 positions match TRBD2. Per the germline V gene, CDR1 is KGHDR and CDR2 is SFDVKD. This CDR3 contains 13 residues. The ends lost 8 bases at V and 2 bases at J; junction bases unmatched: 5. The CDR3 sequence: CATNSSGAYEQYF. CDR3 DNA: TGTGCCACCAACTCTAGCGGCGCCTACGAGCAGTACTTC.

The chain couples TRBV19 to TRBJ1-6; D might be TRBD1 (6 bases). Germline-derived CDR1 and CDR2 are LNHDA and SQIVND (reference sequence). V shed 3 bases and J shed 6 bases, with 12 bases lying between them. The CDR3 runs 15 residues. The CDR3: CASSISGQTNSPLHF. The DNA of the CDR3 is TGTGCCAGTAGTATTTCGGGACAAACTAATTCACCCCTCCACTTT.

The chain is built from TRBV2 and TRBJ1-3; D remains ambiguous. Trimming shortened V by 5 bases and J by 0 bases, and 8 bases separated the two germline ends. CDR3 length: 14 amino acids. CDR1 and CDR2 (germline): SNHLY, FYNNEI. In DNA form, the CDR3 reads TGTGCCAGCAGTCCGTCCTACTCTGGAAACACCATATATTTT. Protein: CASSPSYSGNTIYF.

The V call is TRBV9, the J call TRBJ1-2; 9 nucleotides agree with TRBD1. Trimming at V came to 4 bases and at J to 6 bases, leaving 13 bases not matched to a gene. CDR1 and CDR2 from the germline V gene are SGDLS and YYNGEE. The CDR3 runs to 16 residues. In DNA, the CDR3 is TGTGCCAGCAGCACCGGCCGGACAGGGGCGACGAATGGCTACACCTTC. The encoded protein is CASSTGRTGATNGYTF.

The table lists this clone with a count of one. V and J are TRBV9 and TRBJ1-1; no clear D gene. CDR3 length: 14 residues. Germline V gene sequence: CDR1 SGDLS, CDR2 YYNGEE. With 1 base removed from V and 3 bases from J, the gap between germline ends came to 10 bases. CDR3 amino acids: CASSVKWADTEAFF. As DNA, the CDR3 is TGTGCCAGCAGCGTAAAGTGGGCTGACACTGAAGCTTTCTTT.

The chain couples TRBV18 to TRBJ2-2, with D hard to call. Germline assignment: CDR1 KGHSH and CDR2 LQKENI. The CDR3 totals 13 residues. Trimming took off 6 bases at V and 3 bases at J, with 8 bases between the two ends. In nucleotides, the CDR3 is TGTGCCAGCTCGAGGCTGGACACCGGGGAGCTGTTTTTT. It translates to CASSRLDTGELFF.

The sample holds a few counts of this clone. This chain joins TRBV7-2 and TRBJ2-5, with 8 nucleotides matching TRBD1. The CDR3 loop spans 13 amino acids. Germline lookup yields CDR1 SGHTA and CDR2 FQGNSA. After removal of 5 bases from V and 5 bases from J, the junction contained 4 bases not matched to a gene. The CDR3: CASSADRVETQYF. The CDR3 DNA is TGTGCCAGCAGCGCGGACAGGGTGGAGACCCAGTACTTC.

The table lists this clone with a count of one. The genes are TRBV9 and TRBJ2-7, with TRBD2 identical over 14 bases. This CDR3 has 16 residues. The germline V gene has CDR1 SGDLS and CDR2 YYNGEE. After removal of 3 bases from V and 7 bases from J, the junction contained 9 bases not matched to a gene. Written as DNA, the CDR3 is TGTGCCAGCAGCGCGACTGGACTAGCGGGGGGTGTAGAGCAGTACTTC. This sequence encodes CASSATGLAGGVEQYF.

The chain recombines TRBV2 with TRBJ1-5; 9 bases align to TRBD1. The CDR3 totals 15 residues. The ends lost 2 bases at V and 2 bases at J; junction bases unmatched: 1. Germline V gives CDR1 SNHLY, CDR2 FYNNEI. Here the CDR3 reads CASSETGGGNQPQHF. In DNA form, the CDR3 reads TGTGCCAGCAGTGAAACAGGGGGCGGCAATCAGCCCCAGCATTTT.

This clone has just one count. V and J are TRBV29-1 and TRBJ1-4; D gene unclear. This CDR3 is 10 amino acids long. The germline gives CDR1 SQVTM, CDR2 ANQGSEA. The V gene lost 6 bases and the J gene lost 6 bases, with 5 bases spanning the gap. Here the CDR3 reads CSVGDEKLFF. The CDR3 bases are TGCAGCGTCGGGGATGAAAAACTGTTTTTT.

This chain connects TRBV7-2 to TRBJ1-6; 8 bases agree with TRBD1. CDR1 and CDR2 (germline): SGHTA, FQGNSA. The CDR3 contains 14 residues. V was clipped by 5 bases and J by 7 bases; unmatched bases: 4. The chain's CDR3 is CASSPGQGNSPLHF. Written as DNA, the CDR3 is TGTGCCAGCAGCCCCGGACAGGGAAATTCACCCCTCCACTTT. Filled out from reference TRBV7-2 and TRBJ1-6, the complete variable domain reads GAGVSQSPSNKVTEKGKDVELRCDPISGHTALYWYRQSLGQGLEFLIYFQGNSAPDKSGLPSDRFSAERTGGSVSTLTIQRTQQEDSAVYLCASSPGQGNSPLHFGNGTRLTVT.

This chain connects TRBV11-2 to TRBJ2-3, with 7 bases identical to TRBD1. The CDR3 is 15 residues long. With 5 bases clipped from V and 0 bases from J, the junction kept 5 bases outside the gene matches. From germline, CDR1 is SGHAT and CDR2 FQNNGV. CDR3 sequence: CASSRQGRSTDTQYF. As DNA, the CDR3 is TGTGCCAGCAGCCGACAGGGACGCAGCACAGATACGCAGTATTTT.

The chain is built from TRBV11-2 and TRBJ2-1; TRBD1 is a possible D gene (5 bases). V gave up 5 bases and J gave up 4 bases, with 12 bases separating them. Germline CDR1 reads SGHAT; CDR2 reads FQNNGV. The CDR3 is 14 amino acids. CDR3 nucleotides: TGTGCCAGCAGCCCCCGGACACTGTACAATGAGCAGTTCTTC. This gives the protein CASSPRTLYNEQFF.

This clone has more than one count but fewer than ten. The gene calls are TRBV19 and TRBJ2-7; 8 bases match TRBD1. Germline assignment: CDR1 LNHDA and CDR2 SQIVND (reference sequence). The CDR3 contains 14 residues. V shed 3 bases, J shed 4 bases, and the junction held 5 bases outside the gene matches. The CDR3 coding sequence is TGTGCCAGTAGTATTCAGGGGGCGCTTTACGAGCAGTACTTC. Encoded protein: CASSIQGALYEQYF.

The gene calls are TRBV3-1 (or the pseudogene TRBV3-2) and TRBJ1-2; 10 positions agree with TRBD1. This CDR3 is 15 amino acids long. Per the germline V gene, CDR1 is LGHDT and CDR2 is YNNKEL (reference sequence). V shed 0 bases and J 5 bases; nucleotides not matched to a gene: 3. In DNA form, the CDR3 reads TGTGCCAGCAGCCAAGAAGACAGGGGGCCTTATGGCTACACCTTC. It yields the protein CASSQEDRGPYGYTF.

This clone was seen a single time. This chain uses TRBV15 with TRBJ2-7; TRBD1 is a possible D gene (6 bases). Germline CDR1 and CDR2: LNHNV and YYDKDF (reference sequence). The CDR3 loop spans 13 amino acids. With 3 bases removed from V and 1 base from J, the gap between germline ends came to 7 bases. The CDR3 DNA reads TGTGCCACCAGCAGGGACAGTTCCTACGAGCAGTACTTC. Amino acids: CATSRDSSYEQYF.

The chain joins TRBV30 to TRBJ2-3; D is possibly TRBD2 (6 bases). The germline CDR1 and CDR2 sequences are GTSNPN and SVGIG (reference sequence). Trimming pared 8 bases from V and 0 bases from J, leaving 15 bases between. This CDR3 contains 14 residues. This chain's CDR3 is CAGNIGSSTDTQYF. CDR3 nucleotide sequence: TGTGCCGGAAATATCGGGAGTAGCACAGATACGCAGTATTTT.